Here is one T cell receptor (beta chain) with its context. Its antigen has not been determined. The input lacks base qualities; no much larger clone sits a single base away. The data are from a study of identical twins (dated by TCRdb to 2016 to 2017). Some background on the complete study: To test whether fetal clonotypes persist, this study deep-sequenced TCR alpha and beta repertoires from monozygotic twins, from unrelated adults of various ages, and from cord blood. Replicate twin experiments were performed at different times using different library preparation protocols to rule out contamination.

The CDR3 measures 12 amino acids from cysteine to phenylalanine. Kept here is only the CDR3 DNA, which spans 36 bases and is read in frame from base 1. The germline V gene specifies SGHTA as CDR1 and FQGNSA as CDR2. Cut back by 5 bases and 13 bases, the V and J ends lie 15 bases apart. Only healthy Caucasian donors were included. Three pairs of female monozygotic twins, all aged roughly 18 to 29 years, were included in the twin cohort. Peripheral blood mononuclear cells were the source from which RNA for the TCR libraries was isolated. Preparation of the library involved 5' RACE. Data came from an Illumina HiSeq 2000. A universal primer binding site was added through template switching, and the final cDNA carried a unique molecular identifier so that TCR cDNA molecules could be counted accurately. First-strand cDNA for TCR alpha and beta chains was synthesized from specific primers in the conserved constant-segment region. To control for contamination, every cDNA library carried two barcodes: a SMART-Mk sample barcode plus Illumina barcodes. Two successive PCR steps introduced TruSeq adapter sequences along with Illumina sample barcodes. The Illumina HiSeq platform was used with custom primers to sequence TCR alpha and beta cDNA libraries. As for the original processing: MiGEC processed the raw reads to extract unique molecular identifiers, while MiXCR was used to determine the CDR3 positions. For each individual, recombination models were inferred using an EM algorithm with the repgenHMM and IGoR tools. The analysis of shared clonotypes was done with the tcR package in R, with sharing normalized by the product of cloneset sizes. Out-of-frame nonproductive sequences were analyzed to study raw recombination free of thymic and clonal selection effects. Clones were called with MiXCR by TCRdb after fastp trimmed the public reads at Q25, and only in-frame beta chains were retained. Entries are consolidated by CDR3 protein sequence, retaining the most common genes and DNA. TCRdb's processing, not the authors' own work, is the source of the V and J calls. In all, the sample holds hundreds of thousands of distinct CDR3 sequences, and approximately 18% of those were seen once. The top ten hold about 12% of the sample.

General findings and caveats noted by the study authors: Because the same donors could not be followed over many years, conclusions were based on cross-sectional statistical analysis. Fewer insertions were carried by abundant cord blood beta clonotypes, a similar but weaker trend appeared in young adult naive repertoires, and no such trend appeared in memory repertoires. Compared with coincidental sharing between unrelated individuals, out-of-frame TCR alpha sequences shared between twins had an excess of sequences with low generation probability. The excess sharing between twins in beta out-of-frame sequences was weaker because fewer shared sequences reduced the signal-to-noise ratio. Recombination models systematically underestimated out-of-frame TCR alpha sharing in monozygotic twins but agreed with sharing between unrelated individuals. Zero-insertion analyses could be partly confounded by invariant T cells such as MAIT and iNKT, although diverse VJ usage argued against such confounding for most clonotypes.

These records were also assigned to another study, of T cells expressing NK-cell markers. The second study's paper adds: Three sorted T-cell subsets (CD3+CD56+NKG2C+, CD3+CD56+NKG2C- and CD3+CD56-NKG2C+) from under ten donors had their TCR beta-chain repertoires profiled. Seven of the eight sequenced donors were HCMV-seropositive and one was HCMV-seronegative. In several experiments an anti-gammadeltaTCR antibody was added to restrict sorting to alphabetaTCR-expressing T cells. For roughly six donors, the dominant CD3+CD56+NKG2C+ clonotypes were among the top 10 CD8+ clonotypes and accounted for 1.0-7.0% of CD8+ T cells. Those dominant clonotypes were again the most abundant among CD3+CD56-NKG2C+ cells in a few donors, at about 25-60.1%. It remained unclear whether the expanded NKG2C-expressing T cell clones were specific for HCMV antigens. Randomly selected healthy volunteers, three men and five women, were used as the eight sequenced donors. To determine HCMV serostatus, a commercial ELISA kit was used to detect HCMV-specific IgG in serum. For a handful of donors, bulk peripheral blood T-cell repertoires were also sequenced from unsorted PBMC. MIGEC handled demultiplexing of the reads and grouping by UMI, while MiTCR was used to assemble and quantify clonotypes. To exclude erroneous sequences, any TCR cDNA sequence not supported by at least two reads was discarded. The tcR package was used for downstream repertoire analysis, with clonotypes matched between fractions based on CDR3 nucleotide sequence plus V segment. VDJmatch was used to annotate antigen specificity against VDJdb, with one amino acid substitution allowed in CDR3.

This TCR came from a woman between 18 and 29 years old in good health. The chain links TRBV7-2 with TRBJ2-1; no D gene is confidently identified. Sequenced material: PBMCs. DNA sequence: TGTGCCAGCAGCCCCATGGGCCGGTACCAGTTCTTC. It translates as CASSPMGRYQFF.